These 8 T cell receptor beta chains share one sample of origin, sequenced in a study (dated by TCRdb to the mid-2010s). Libraries were made using RT-PCR. Sequencing relied on an Illumina MiSeq. TCRdb passed the public sequencing reads through fastp at Q25 and MiXCR, retaining productive beta sequences. When rows share a CDR3 protein, they turn into one entry using the most common DNA and genes. This sample lists 550,000 to 750,000 distinct CDR3 sequences; approximately 15% were detected once. The top ten clones comprise 3% to 4.5% of the sample. Source material: memory CD4+ T cells from blood. All receptors derive from a female donor in good health, serving as a healthy control.

DNA of the CDR3: TGTGCCAGCAGCCTTCAGGCGCTCTCTGGAAACACCATATATTTT. It codes for CASSLQALSGNTIYF. This chain connects TRBV5-6 to TRBJ1-3; D gene unclear. Germline CDR1 SGHDT, CDR2 YYEEEE. Trimming took off 4 bases at V and 0 bases at J, with 11 bases between the two ends. The CDR3 covers 15 residues.

The V call is TRBV5-1, the J call TRBJ2-5; TRBD1 matches 7 bases. CDR1 SGHRS and CDR2 YFSETQ come from the germline V gene. The junction had 6 bases not matched to a gene; V was cut back by 0 bases and J by 1 base. The CDR3 is made up of 16 amino acids. The CDR3 reads CASSLGQGDLQETQYF. The CDR3 nucleotides are TGCGCCAGCAGCTTGGGGCAGGGGGATCTCCAAGAGACCCAGTACTTC.

This clonotype was seen once. V is TRBV7-8 and J is TRBJ1-4, with 8 bases matching TRBD1. The germline V gene has CDR1 SGHVS and CDR2 FQNEAQ. CDR3 size: 15 residues. J was trimmed by 5 bases and V by 7 bases; bases with no gene match: 9. The CDR3 region has the DNA TGTGCCAGCATCGCTGACCACAGGGGGAATGAAAAACTGTTTTTT. Amino acids: CASIADHRGNEKLFF.

This clonotype was seen many times. J is TRBJ2-7 and V is TRBV9; 7 bases match TRBD2. The CDR3 totals 15 residues. Germline V gene data show CDR1 as SGDLS and CDR2 as YYNGEE. The trim removed 4 bases at V and 4 bases at J, leaving 11 bases unmatched. CDR3 region: CASSTQPGLQYEQYF. The CDR3, as DNA: TGTGCCAGCAGCACCCAACCGGGACTACAATACGAGCAGTACTTC.

The chain combines TRBV28 with TRBJ1-1; D is unclear. V lost 9 bases and J 4 bases, leaving 9 bases between the germline ends. This CDR3 region has 11 residues. From germline, CDR1 is MDHEN and CDR2 SYDVKM. The CDR3: CASGSRTEAFF. The CDR3 DNA reads as TGTGCCAGTGGTAGCCGCACTGAAGCTTTCTTT.

The chain employs TRBV4-3 and TRBJ2-2, with no clear D. The V end lost 0 bases, the J end lost 5 bases, and 10 bases lay between the germline ends. CDR3 size: 15 residues. Germline V CDR1 and CDR2: LGHNA, YSLEER. The CDR3 region is CASSQDQRVTGELFF. The CDR3 DNA reads as TGCGCCAGCAGCCAAGATCAAAGGGTAACCGGGGAGCTGTTTTTT.

This chain connects TRBV7-3 to TRBJ2-5; 8 bases align to TRBD2. The germline V gene encodes CDR1 SGHTA and CDR2 FQGTGA. With 3 bases clipped from V and 0 bases from J, the junction kept 6 bases outside the gene matches. This CDR3 spans 16 amino acids. CDR3 in amino acids: CASSFTGGRNQETQYF. In DNA, the CDR3 is TGTGCCAGCAGCTTCACGGGGGGGCGGAACCAAGAGACCCAGTACTTC.

This clonotype was picked up many times. The chain is built from TRBV7-2 and TRBJ2-3; 12 positions match TRBD2. This CDR3 comprises 18 residues. The trim removed 0 bases at V and 0 bases at J, leaving 4 bases unmatched. Germline values: CDR1 SGHTA, CDR2 FQGNSA. DNA for the CDR3: TGTGCCAGCAGCTTAGCGCAACTAGCGGGAGGTAGCACAGATACGCAGTATTTT. This translates into CASSLAQLAGGSTDTQYF.